One and the same sample provided the 2 T cell receptor beta chains below, sequenced in a study of radiation and T cells in renal cell carcinoma. Only in-frame clones appear in the TCRdb table, and some are missing; sequencing was by immunoSEQ multiplex PCR. The table lists 13,000 to 15,000 clones, around 57% of them singletons, with 10% to 15% in the top ten. As to treatment: treatment-naive control, cytoreductive nephrectomy. Specimen: tumor tissue, collected from a patient whose treatment was nephrectomy without radiotherapy. The receptors come from a man aged 45-65 years with renal cell carcinoma.

The CDR3 region has the DNA TGTGCCAGCATGAGGGGGACTAGCACAGATACGCAGTATTTT. Residues: CASMRGTSTDTQYF. This chain connects TRBV5-6 to TRBJ2-3, with D perhaps matching TRBD1 or TRBD2 (6 bases each). The germline V gene encodes CDR1 SGHDT and CDR2 YYEEEE. V was trimmed by 6 bases and J by 0 bases, leaving 11 bases between them. CDR3 size: 14 residues.

In its sample, this clone ranks as medium-sized. The chain is built from TRBV19 and TRBJ1-5; a weak D match, TRBD1 (5 bases). The CDR3 runs 16 residues. Germline CDR1 is LNHDA and CDR2 is SQIVND (reference sequence). V gave up 0 bases and J gave up 7 bases, with 16 bases separating them. This CDR3 is CASSIDFSGLGQPQHF. The CDR3 DNA sequence: TGTGCCAGTAGTATAGATTTTTCGGGGCTAGGCCAGCCCCAGCATTTT.